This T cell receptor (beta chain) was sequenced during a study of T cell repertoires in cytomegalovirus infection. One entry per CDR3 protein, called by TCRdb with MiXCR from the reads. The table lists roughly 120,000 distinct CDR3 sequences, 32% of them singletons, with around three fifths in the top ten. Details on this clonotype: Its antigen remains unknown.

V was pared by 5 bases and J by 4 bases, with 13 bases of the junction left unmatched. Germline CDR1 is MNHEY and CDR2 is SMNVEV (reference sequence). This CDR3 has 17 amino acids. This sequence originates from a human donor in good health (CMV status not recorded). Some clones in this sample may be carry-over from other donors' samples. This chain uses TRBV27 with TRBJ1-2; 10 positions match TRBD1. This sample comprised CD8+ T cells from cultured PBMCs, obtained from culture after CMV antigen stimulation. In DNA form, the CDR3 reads TGTGCCAGCAGTCTAGGGACAGGGGCTAGGGGAGTCTATGGCTACACCTTC. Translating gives CASSLGTGARGVYGYTF.